The table lists the clone carrying this T cell receptor (beta chain) with many counts. As yet, its antigen is unknown. This CDR3 comprises 16 residues. With 3 bases removed from V and 0 bases from J, the gap between germline ends came to 12 bases. The germline V gene has CDR1 SQVTM and CDR2 ANQGSEA. Previously described methods with listed TCR primers produced the bulk TCR libraries. TCRdb re-called the PCR reads with MiXCR, one entry per CDR3 protein. The data contain about 300,000 distinct CDR3 sequences, about 20% of them singletons. This record belongs to a study of molecular identifiers for immune sequencing clone quantification. Study-level information: In replicates, RNA from around 20,000 or 100,000 naive CD8 cells was divided five ways and four parts were sequenced. Study-level points and caveats: In a background of approximately 1 million naive cells, spiked Jurkat TCR RNA from one cell was reportedly detectable.

The V gene is TRBV29-1, the J gene TRBJ2-6; either TRBD1 or TRBD2 may supply D (5 bases each). Sequenced input: naive CD8+ T cells from blood, with Jurkat cell RNA spiked in. Regarding subset: FACS-sorted CD8+CD4-CCR7+CD45RA+ naive T cells. This TCR was recovered from a human donor in good health. Some libraries in this study had Jurkat cell RNA spiked in. CDR3 in DNA: TGCAGCGTTGATCCGGGGCCGAGCTCTGGGGCCAACGTCCTGACTTTC. Amino acid sequence: CSVDPGPSSGANVLTF.